A single sample gave rise to the 19 T cell receptor beta chains below, sequenced in a study of blood T cell repertoires in COVID-19. Repertoires were generated with immunoSEQ multiplex PCR, while TCRdb's copy carries only in-frame clones and drops some. The sample holds about 340,000 clones, roughly 86% seen once. Sequenced: peripheral blood. The receptors were gathered from a woman between 70 and 85 years old with COVID-19, enrolled during active disease.

This sequence joins TRBV3-1 (or the pseudogene TRBV3-2) and TRBJ2-1, with 8 bases that match TRBD2. Trimming took 4 bases from V and 5 from J; bases not matched to a gene: 7. CDR1 is LGHDT and CDR2 is YNNKEL in the germline V gene (reference sequence). The CDR3 is 15 amino acids. DNA for the CDR3: TGTGCCAGCAGCCCGCCGGGACTAGACCACAATGAGCAGTTCTTC. It codes for CASSPPGLDHNEQFF.

A few counts support this clone. The V call is TRBV9, the J call TRBJ1-2; D possibly corresponds to TRBD1 (5 bases). CDR1 and CDR2 from the germline V gene are SGDLS and YYNGEE. Trimming stripped 3 bases from V and 4 bases from J, with 16 bases between. The CDR3 is 15 residues long. CDR3 DNA sequence: TGTGCCAGCAGCGCGGGGGGGGACCCGACCTATGGCTACACCTTC. Translating it yields CASSAGGDPTYGYTF. The variable domain in full, completed from reference TRBV9 and TRBJ1-2, reads DSGVTQTPKHLITATGQRVTLRCSPRSGDLSVYWYQQSLDQGLQFLIQYYNGEERAKGNILERFSAQQFPDLHSELNLSSLELGDSALYFCASSAGGDPTYGYTFGSGTRLTVV.

The J gene is TRBJ2-7, the V gene TRBV24-1; a possible D gene is TRBD1 (5 bases). V lost 4 bases, J lost 0 bases, and 9 bases lay in between. The CDR3 extends over 14 amino acids. In germline, CDR1 is KGHDR, CDR2 SFDVKD. CDR3 amino acids: CATSEAGPSYEQYF. CDR3 bases: TGTGCCACCAGTGAAGCAGGGCCCTCCTACGAGCAGTACTTC.

V and J are TRBV18 and TRBJ1-4; a possible D gene is TRBD1 (5 bases). CDR1 and CDR2 (germline): KGHSH, LQKENI. The V end was cut by 3 bases, the J end by 3 bases, with 11 bases between. The CDR3 is made up of 15 amino acids. The CDR3 spells CASSPPGLANEKLFF. DNA for the CDR3: TGTGCCAGCTCACCCCCAGGGCTCGCTAATGAAAAACTGTTTTTT.

The rearrangement joins TRBV4-1 to TRBJ1-2; D uncertain. The CDR3 runs to 13 residues. CDR1 and CDR2 from the germline V gene are MGHRA and YSYEKL. Between the trimmed V and J ends, which lost 1 base and 1 base, there was a span of 4 bases. DNA of the CDR3: TGCGCCAGCAGCCAAGCACTTAACTATGGCTACACCTTC. Its translation is CASSQALNYGYTF.

This chain connects TRBV6-5 to TRBJ1-1, with 10 bases that match TRBD1. CDR1 and CDR2 (germline): MNHEY, SVGAGI. This CDR3 is 14 amino acids long. V lost 5 bases, J lost 10 bases, and 10 bases stayed unmatched. In DNA form, the CDR3 reads TGTGCCAGCAGTATGACAGGGGGCGTTTCTCCAGCTTTCTTT. It codes for CASSMTGGVSPAFF.

The rearrangement uses TRBV6-2 or TRBV6-3 and TRBJ1-1, with D perhaps matching TRBD1 (5 bases). The germline CDR1 and CDR2 sequences are MNHEY and SVGEGT. The CDR3 has 14 residues. Trimming removed 2 bases from V and 6 bases from J, with 13 bases in between. CDR3 nucleotides: TGTGCCAGCAGTTACGGGGGAGGGAGGCCTGAAGCTTTCTTT. Translating it yields CASSYGGGRPEAFF.

The chain is built from TRBV6-6 and TRBJ2-1; a possible D gene is TRBD1 (6 bases). From germline, CDR1 is MNHNY and CDR2 SVGAGI (reference sequence). This CDR3 has 14 amino acids. V was shortened by 6 bases and J by 9 bases, with 18 bases between the two germline ends. The CDR3 loop reads CASSSLRGDSEQFF. The CDR3 DNA sequence: TGTGCCAGCAGCAGCCTCAGGGGTGATAGTGAGCAGTTCTTC.

This chain links TRBV7-8 with TRBJ1-1, with D hard to call. The V gene's germline CDR1 is SGHVS and CDR2 FQNEAQ. The CDR3 is 15 residues long. The V and J ends lost 3 bases and 0 bases respectively, with 11 bases between them. The CDR3 region has the DNA TGTGCCAGCAGCTTTCGGACGGGAATGAACACTGAAGCTTTCTTT. Translated, it gives CASSFRTGMNTEAFF.

This clone was counted between two and nine times. J is TRBJ1-2 and V is TRBV28; D is unclear. Looked up from germline, CDR1 is MDHEN and CDR2 is SYDVKM. The CDR3 length is 15 residues. V lost 5 bases and J 4 bases, leaving 17 bases between the germline ends. CDR3 DNA sequence: TGTGCCAGCAGTCCCCGAGTCGGAGTCGGCTATGGCTACACCTTC. Translating gives CASSPRVGVGYGYTF.

The rearrangement uses TRBV7-2 and TRBJ1-5, with 7 bases lining up with TRBD1. Trimming at V came to 3 bases and at J to 5 bases, leaving 7 bases not matched to a gene. The germline CDR1 and CDR2 sequences are SGHTA and FQGNSA. The CDR3 consists of 15 residues. In DNA form, the CDR3 reads TGTGCCAGCAGCTTTAAGACAGGGTATGATCAGCCCCAGCATTTT. This sequence encodes CASSFKTGYDQPQHF.

The chain is built from TRBV6-6 and TRBJ1-6, with 11 bases aligning to TRBD1. The CDR3 loop spans 14 amino acids. After removal of 7 bases from V and 10 bases from J, the junction contained 6 bases not matched to a gene. Germline CDR1 is MNHNY and CDR2 is SVGAGI (reference sequence). Here the CDR3 reads CASNSGQGASPLHF. The CDR3 DNA is TGTGCCAGCAATTCCGGACAGGGGGCCTCACCCCTCCACTTT.

The chain is built from TRBV3-1 (or the pseudogene TRBV3-2) and TRBJ1-3, with a tentative D call TRBD1 (5 bases). Germline V gene sequence: CDR1 LGHDT, CDR2 YNNKEL (reference sequence). V was pared by 4 bases and J by 0 bases, with 16 bases between. CDR3 length: 17 amino acids. This CDR3 is CASSRIAGGVSGNTIYF. The CDR3 DNA reads as TGTGCCAGCAGCCGAATTGCCGGGGGTGTCTCTGGAAACACCATATATTTT.

This rearrangement joins TRBV2 to TRBJ1-3; TRBD1 aligns across 7 bases. The CDR3 is made up of 15 amino acids. V lost 5 bases and J lost 0; bases outside the gene matches: 4. CDR1 is SNHLY, CDR2 FYNNEI, per germline. The CDR3 here is CASSRDRTSGNTIYF. The CDR3 DNA follows: TGTGCCAGCAGTAGGGACAGAACCTCTGGAAACACCATATATTTT.

To note about this clone: Other DNA sequences in this specimen translate into the identical CDR3. The chain recombines TRBV2 with TRBJ1-1; tentative D call: TRBD1 (5 bases). V lost 6 bases, J lost 1 base, and 9 bases lay in between. The CDR3 loop spans 13 amino acids. The germline V gene encodes CDR1 SNHLY and CDR2 FYNNEI. The chain's CDR3 is CASRGTGNTEAFF. CDR3 bases: TGTGCCAGCAGGGGAACAGGGAACACTGAAGCTTTCTTT.

This chain uses TRBV2 with TRBJ2-7, with TRBD2 matching over 14 bases. J was trimmed by 4 bases and V by 7 bases; bases with no gene match: 6. The CDR3 extends over 15 amino acids. From germline, CDR1 is SNHLY and CDR2 FYNNEI. The CDR3 loop reads CASKTTSGGDYEQYF. CDR3 bases: TGTGCCAGCAAGACGACTAGCGGGGGGGATTACGAGCAGTACTTC. Using reference TRBV2 and TRBJ2-7 for the parts outside the CDR3, the full variable domain is EPEVTQTPSHQVTQMGQEVILRCVPISNHLYFYWYRQILGQKVEFLVSFYNNEISEKSEIFDDQFSVERPDGSNFTLKIRSTKLEDSAMYFCASKTTSGGDYEQYFGPGTRLTVT.

The chain combines TRBV6-2 or TRBV6-3 with TRBJ2-5; 11 nucleotides match TRBD2. Germline lookup yields CDR1 MNHEY and CDR2 SVGEGT. This CDR3 region has 16 residues. Trimming took 5 bases from V and 6 from J; bases not matched to a gene: 11. CDR3 nucleotides: TGTGCCAGCAGTCAAGAAACTAGCGGGGGTTCGAAGACCCAGTACTTC. Translating it yields CASSQETSGGSKTQYF.

The J gene is TRBJ2-3, the V gene TRBV7-2; the match to TRBD2 covers 7 bases. The CDR3 totals 16 residues. The V and J ends lost 4 bases and 6 bases, in that order; junction bases with no gene match: 13. The germline CDR1 and CDR2 sequences are SGHTA and FQGNSA. The CDR3 coding sequence is TGTGCCAGCAGCTCCCAGCGGGGCATCGGGATCGATACGCAGTATTTT. It codes for CASSSQRGIGIDTQYF.

The chain employs TRBV7-2 and TRBJ1-2; 11 bases match TRBD1. V dropped 6 bases and J dropped 4; count of bases not matched to a gene: 4. The germline V gene encodes CDR1 SGHTA and CDR2 FQGNSA. The CDR3 is 14 amino acids. The CDR3 coding sequence is TGTGCCAGCAGGCCAGGACAGGGGGCCTATGGCTACACCTTC. Amino acid sequence: CASRPGQGAYGYTF.